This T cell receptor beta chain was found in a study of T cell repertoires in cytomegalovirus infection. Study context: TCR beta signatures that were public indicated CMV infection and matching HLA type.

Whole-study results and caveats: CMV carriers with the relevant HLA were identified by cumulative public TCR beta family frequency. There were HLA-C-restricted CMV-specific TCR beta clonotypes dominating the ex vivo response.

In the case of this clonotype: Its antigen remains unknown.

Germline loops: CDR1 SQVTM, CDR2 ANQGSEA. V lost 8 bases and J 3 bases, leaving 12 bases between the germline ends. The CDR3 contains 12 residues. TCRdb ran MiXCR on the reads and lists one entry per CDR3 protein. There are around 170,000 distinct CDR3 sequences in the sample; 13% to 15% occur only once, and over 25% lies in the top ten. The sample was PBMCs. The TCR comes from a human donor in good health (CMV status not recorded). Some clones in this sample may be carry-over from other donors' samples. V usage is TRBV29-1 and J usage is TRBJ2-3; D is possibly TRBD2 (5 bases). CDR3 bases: TGCAGCACAAGGACTGGTACAGATACGCAGTATTTT. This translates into CSTRTGTDTQYF.